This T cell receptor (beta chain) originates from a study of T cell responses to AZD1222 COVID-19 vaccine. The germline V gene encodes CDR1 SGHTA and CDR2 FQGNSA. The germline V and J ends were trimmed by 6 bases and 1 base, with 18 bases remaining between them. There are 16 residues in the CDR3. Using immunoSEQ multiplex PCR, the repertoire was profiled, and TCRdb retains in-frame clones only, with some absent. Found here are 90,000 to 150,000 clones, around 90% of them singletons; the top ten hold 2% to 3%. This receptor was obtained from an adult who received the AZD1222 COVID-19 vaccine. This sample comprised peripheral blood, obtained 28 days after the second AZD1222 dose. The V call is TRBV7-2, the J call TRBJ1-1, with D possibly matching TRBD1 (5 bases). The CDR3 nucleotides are TGTGCCAGCAGTTCCTACGGGGGGGAGGAGAACACTGAAGCTTTCTTT. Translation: CASSSYGGEENTEAFF.